The sequence of this T cell receptor beta chain was determined in a study of blood T cell repertoires in COVID-19. As for the study in general: The origin of the acute and convalescent COVID-19 samples was the United States, Italy and Spain. From T cells, B-cell-depleted T cells, or PBMCs came the material, which was cDNA or gDNA.

Germline V CDR1 and CDR2: KGHSY, FQNENV. J lost 4 bases, V lost 2 bases, and 10 bases had no gene match. This CDR3 comprises 17 residues. How the authors handled the data: Nucleated cell counts were estimated from reference gene primer amplification. Using immunoSEQ multiplex PCR, the repertoire was profiled, and TCRdb retains in-frame clones only, with some absent. The D gene and trimming were derived from the DNA, and the V and J assignments and clone size from that table. The sample yields more than 65,000 clones, about 83% seen once. V and J are TRBV16 and TRBJ2-1; 8 bases line up with TRBD2. This receptor was identified in a man over 45 with acute or convalescent COVID-19. The sequencing input was peripheral blood. For the CDR3, the DNA is TGTGCCAGCAGCCAAGCCCCCTCAGCGGGGGTTTACAATGAGCAGTTCTTC. Protein product: CASSQAPSAGVYNEQFF.